This note documents a single T cell receptor beta chain sequence. The data were produced by immunoSEQ multiplex PCR, yet TCRdb's version contains in-frame clones alone and is incomplete. The sample has more than 350,000 clones; roughly nine tenths are singletons. Cohort allocation depended upon clinical history that participants reported. Recovery among Cohort 3 donors was established by two negative PCRs, clearance, or symptom resolution. This entry belongs to a study of blood T cell repertoires in COVID-19. This clonotype was sampled from a man aged 18 to 29 who had recovered from COVID-19. Sequencing was carried out using PBMCs or T cells enriched from blood (not recorded which).

Written as DNA, the CDR3 is TGTGCCAGCAGTTTTTCCGGGACAGGTTTTAATCAGCCCCAGCATTTT. As protein: CASSFSGTGFNQPQHF. The chain joins TRBV28 to TRBJ1-5; 8 nucleotides agree with TRBD1. Trimming took 3 bases from V and 4 from J; bases not matched to a gene: 8. CDR1 and CDR2 from the germline V gene are MDHEN and SYDVKM. The CDR3 is 16 amino acids.